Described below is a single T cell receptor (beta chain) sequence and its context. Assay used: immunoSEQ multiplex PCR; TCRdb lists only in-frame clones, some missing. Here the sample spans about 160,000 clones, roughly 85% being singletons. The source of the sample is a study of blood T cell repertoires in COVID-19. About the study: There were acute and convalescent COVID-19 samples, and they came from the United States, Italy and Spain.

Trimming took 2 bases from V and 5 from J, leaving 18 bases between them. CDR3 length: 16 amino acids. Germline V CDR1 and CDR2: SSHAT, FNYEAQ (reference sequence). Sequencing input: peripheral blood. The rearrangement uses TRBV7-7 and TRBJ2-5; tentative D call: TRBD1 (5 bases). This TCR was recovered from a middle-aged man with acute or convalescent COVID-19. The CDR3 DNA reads TGTGCCAGCAGCTTAATTATAGGGGCCTCTAAGGAGACCCAGTACTTC. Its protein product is CASSLIIGASKETQYF.